This T cell receptor (beta chain) was captured by sequencing in a study of beta chain features in type 1 diabetes. The overall study: Across every sample, over 100 million sorted cells were examined in total. General study results and limits: Since sequencing was performed on cDNA, cells with high TCR expression could be over-represented.

The CDR3 extends over 14 amino acids. CDR1 is SGHAT, CDR2 FQNNGV, per germline. After removal of 4 bases from V and 3 bases from J, the junction contained 3 bases not matched to a gene. TCRB transcripts that were expressed got sequenced, as all of the isolated RNA had been reverse transcribed. Assay used: immunoSEQ multiplex PCR; TCRdb lists only in-frame clones, some missing. The table lists approximately 150,000 clones, 9.7% of them singletons. Turning to this clone: What it binds is unknown.

On average, the one heparinised blood draw given by each donor was roughly 100 mL. The gene calls are TRBV11-2 and TRBJ2-1, with 7 bases fitting TRBD2. The sequence derives from a woman aged 40 to 50 in good health. Source material: central memory CD4+ T cells from blood. The CDR3: CASSSGLHYNEQFF. DNA of the CDR3: TGTGCCAGCAGCTCGGGACTACACTACAATGAGCAGTTCTTC.